The TCR beta chain under discussion was sequenced for a study of T cell repertoires in cytomegalovirus infection. Study-wide background: Public TCR beta signatures marked donors with CMV infection and the matching HLA.

Study findings and constraints: CMV-specific TCR beta clonotypes restricted by HLA-C were the ones dominating the ex vivo response.

The CDR3 is made up of 13 amino acids. Trimming removed 4 bases from V and 3 bases from J, with 13 bases in between. CDR1 and CDR2 (germline): SQVTM, ANQGSEA. On this clonotype: The antigen remains undetermined.

Each CDR3 protein gets one entry after TCRdb re-called the reads with MiXCR. Of more than 400,000 distinct CDR3 sequences in the sample, about 25% were seen once. The chain employs TRBV29-1 and TRBJ2-7, with D possibly TRBD1 on 7 matching bases. This clonotype originated in a human donor in good health (CMV status not recorded). Some clones in this sample may be carry-over from other donors' samples. The source material was PBMCs. CDR3 nucleotides: TGCAGCGTTGGGGCGGGACAGATCTACGAGCAGTACTTC. Its translation: CSVGAGQIYEQYF.